These 22 T cell receptor beta chains came from one sample sequenced in a study of CD8 T cells in ankylosing spondylitis. Broader study findings: Several highly homologous variants made up a TCR beta motif that seemed to typify ankylosing spondylitis blood.

Antigen specificity for these receptors is unknown. TCRdb recomputed calls from the 5' RACE reads with MiXCR, one row per CDR3 protein. Of about 460,000 distinct CDR3 sequences listed, less than 6% are singletons. Input material: blood, either unsorted or a sorted T cell fraction (not recorded which). The source of these receptors is a male donor with ankylosing spondylitis.

Comments on this clonotype: This may be a read error, as it is one base from a much larger clone. The chain employs TRBV18 and TRBJ1-5, with a possible D match to TRBD1 (5 bases). Germline CDR1 KGHSH, CDR2 LQKENI. The CDR3 is made up of 14 amino acids. CDR3 DNA sequence: TGTGCCAGCTCACCAGGCGGGGGTGAACAGCCCAAGCATTTT. Amino acids: CASSPGGGEQPKHF.

There are many counts of this clonotype. This sequence joins TRBV7-2 and TRBJ1-2; 10 positions agree with TRBD1. This CDR3 is built from 16 residues. V dropped 10 bases and J dropped 8; count of bases not matched to a gene: 19. The germline gives CDR1 SGHTA, CDR2 FQGNSA. The CDR3 coding sequence is TGTGCCACCAGACCCGGGGGGACAGGGGAGCTAAACGGCTACACCTTC. Translating gives CATRPGGTGELNGYTF.

Many counts were recorded for this clonotype. The chain recombines TRBV6-5 with TRBJ2-2; 9 positions match TRBD1. Trimming took 0 bases from V and 6 from J; bases not matched to a gene: 8. Germline loops: CDR1 MNHEY, CDR2 SVGAGI. This CDR3 is built from 17 residues. The CDR3 protein is CASSYSDRGKRSGELFF. CDR3 bases: TGTGCCAGCAGTTACTCCGACAGGGGGAAACGGTCCGGGGAGCTGTTTTTT.

Ten or more counts support this clonotype. The V and J genes are TRBV10-3 and TRBJ2-2; 10 nucleotides agree with TRBD1. Germline values: CDR1 ENHRY, CDR2 SYGVKD. The CDR3 loop spans 14 amino acids. The V segment lost 10 bases and the J segment 2 bases; nucleotides outside the gene matches: 4. The CDR3 bases are TGTGCCAGCCAGACAGGGGGCAACACCGGGGAGCTGTTTTTT. Protein product: CASQTGGNTGELFF.

At least ten counts were recorded for this clonotype. The gene calls are TRBV20-1 and TRBJ2-1; perhaps TRBD1 as D (6 bases). V was cut by 0 bases and J by 7 bases, with 16 bases left in between. Germline V gene data show CDR1 as DFQATT and CDR2 as SNEGSKA (reference sequence). The CDR3 contains 15 residues. As DNA, the CDR3 is TGCAGTGCTAGAGAGGGGACACTGTTAAGGAATGAGCAGTTCTTC. It encodes CSAREGTLLRNEQFF.

This clonotype occurred many times. The V and J genes are TRBV4-3 and TRBJ1-2; 7 bases fit TRBD1. The CDR3 spans 15 residues. Germline V gene lookup returns CDR1 LGHNA and CDR2 YSLEER. Losses at the gene ends were 4 bases for V and 3 bases for J; bases not matched to a gene: 8. The DNA for the CDR3 is TGCGCCAGCAGCCGCCGGGACAGCCTCTACTATGGCTACACCTTC. Translation: CASSRRDSLYYGYTF.

This clonotype has a handful of counts. The rearrangement uses TRBV6-2 or TRBV6-3 and TRBJ2-7, with 9 bases identical to TRBD1. Trimming cost V 6 bases and J 0 bases; bases outside gene matches: 12. CDR1 MNHEY and CDR2 SVGEGT come from the germline V gene. The CDR3 is 17 residues long. The CDR3 sequence: CASSVTAGTGPSYEQYF. CDR3 sequence (DNA): TGTGCCAGCAGCGTAACCGCCGGGACAGGGCCCTCCTACGAGCAGTACTTC.

Ten or more counts support this clonotype. This chain joins TRBV4-1 and TRBJ2-1; 13 nucleotides match TRBD2. Trimming at V came to 7 bases and at J to 10 bases, leaving 4 bases not matched to a gene. Germline CDR1 reads MGHRA; CDR2 reads YSYEKL. This CDR3 region has 13 residues. CDR3 in amino acids: CASKGLAGPEQFF. The CDR3 nucleotides read TGCGCCAGCAAGGGACTAGCGGGGCCGGAGCAGTTCTTC.

This clonotype has a count of ten or more. The rearrangement links TRBV6-2 or TRBV6-3 to TRBJ2-2, with TRBD1 matching over 9 bases. The CDR3 sequence is 16 residues long. V lost 4 bases, J lost 4 bases, and 7 bases stayed unmatched. Germline assignment: CDR1 MNHEY and CDR2 SVGEGT. The CDR3 sequence is CASSSDRGVITGELFF. DNA for the CDR3: TGTGCCAGCAGTTCGGACAGGGGCGTAATCACCGGGGAGCTGTTTTTT.

The V and J genes are TRBV30 and TRBJ2-7; a weak D match, TRBD1 (5 bases). V shed 2 bases and J shed 3 bases, with 11 bases lying between them. The CDR3 sequence is 13 residues long. Germline assignment: CDR1 GTSNPN and CDR2 SVGIG (reference sequence). CDR3 amino acids: CAWSPRTFYEQYF. CDR3 DNA sequence: TGTGCCTGGAGTCCACGGACATTCTACGAGCAGTACTTC.

This clonotype was counted at least ten times. V and J are TRBV10-3 and TRBJ1-2, with D possibly being TRBD1 (6 bases). From germline, CDR1 is ENHRY and CDR2 SYGVKD. This CDR3 has 13 residues. V was clipped by 4 bases and J by 7 bases, with 13 bases between them. The CDR3 bases are TGTGCCATCAGTGGTGTGGGGGCTCTTGGCTACACCTTC. Translated, it gives CAISGVGALGYTF.

This clonotype came up many times. The rearrangement links TRBV28 to TRBJ1-5, with no clear D. The CDR3 sequence is 15 residues long. The germline CDR1 and CDR2 sequences are MDHEN and SYDVKM. Trimming took 3 bases from V and 3 from J, leaving 12 bases between them. CDR3 sequence: CASSFEGGDNQPQHF. CDR3 DNA sequence: TGTGCCAGCAGTTTTGAGGGTGGAGACAATCAGCCCCAGCATTTT.

This clonotype showed up many times. The chain couples TRBV28 to TRBJ2-3; D may correspond to TRBD1 or TRBD2 (6 bases each). The V gene lost 5 bases and the J gene lost 3 bases, with 18 bases spanning the gap. The germline V gene encodes CDR1 MDHEN and CDR2 SYDVKM. The CDR3 is 16 amino acids. The CDR3: CASSNMGRGGTDTQYF. The CDR3 DNA sequence: TGTGCCAGCAGTAACATGGGCAGGGGAGGAACAGATACGCAGTATTTT. The full variable domain, in which reference TRBV28 and TRBJ2-3 provide the parts outside the CDR3, is DVKVTQSSRYLVKRTGEKVFLECVQDMDHENMFWYRQDPGLGLRLIYFSYDVKMKEKGDIPEGYSVSREKKERFSLILESASTNQTSMYLCASSNMGRGGTDTQYFGPGTRLTVL.

The chain links TRBV3-1 to TRBJ1-1; D may be TRBD1 (5 bases). Trimming stripped 4 bases from V and 4 bases from J, with 19 bases between. Germline V CDR1 and CDR2: LGHDT, YNNKEL (reference sequence). The CDR3 extends over 16 amino acids. DNA for the CDR3: TGTGCCAGCAGCCCGACGAGAACCAGGGTGGGCACTGAAGCTTTCTTT. Protein: CASSPTRTRVGTEAFF.

In its sample, this clonotype was seen many times. The rearrangement uses TRBV20-1 and TRBJ2-7, with D perhaps matching TRBD1 (5 bases). V lost 3 bases and J lost 2, with 14 bases in between. CDR3 length: 14 amino acids. CDR1 and CDR2 (germline): DFQATT, SNEGSKA (reference sequence). The CDR3 sequence is CSARNPLGPYEQYF. DNA for the CDR3: TGCAGTGCTAGGAACCCATTGGGGCCCTACGAGCAGTACTTC.

Many counts were recorded for this clonotype. The V call is TRBV7-9, the J call TRBJ2-4; D may match TRBD1 or TRBD2 (5 bases each). This CDR3 has 16 amino acids. With 0 bases removed from V and 0 bases from J, the gap between germline ends came to 9 bases. Germline V CDR1 and CDR2: SEHNR, FQNEAQ (reference sequence). The CDR3 here is CASSLAGGVAKNIQYF. The CDR3 nucleotides read TGTGCCAGCAGCTTAGCTGGGGGAGTAGCCAAAAACATTCAGTACTTC.

There are a few counts of this clonotype. The chain employs TRBV5-4 and TRBJ2-2, with 8 bases aligning to TRBD1. Trimming removed 2 bases from V and 4 bases from J; junction bases left unmatched: 4. The CDR3 has 15 residues. Germline V gene data show CDR1 as SGHNT and CDR2 as YYREEE (reference sequence). CDR3 sequence (DNA): TGTGCCAGCAGCTTCTCCAGGGGGCGCACCGGGGAGCTGTTTTTT. Translating gives CASSFSRGRTGELFF. Drawing the rest from reference TRBV5-4 and TRBJ2-2, the complete variable domain is ETGVTQSPTHLIKTRGQQVTLRCSSQSGHNTVSWYQQALGQGPQFIFQYYREEENGRGNFPPRFSGLQFPNYSSELNVNALELDDSALYLCASSFSRGRTGELFFGEGSRLTVL.

This clonotype was observed at least ten times. The chain uses TRBV4-3 and TRBJ2-7, with TRBD1 matching 10 bases. With V trimmed by 0 bases and J by 4 bases, 6 bases remained unmatched. Per the germline V gene, CDR1 is LGHNA and CDR2 is YSLEER. The CDR3 covers 16 residues. The chain's CDR3 is CASSQDYGDRGYEQYF. The CDR3 nucleotides are TGCGCCAGCAGCCAAGATTATGGGGACAGGGGTTACGAGCAGTACTTC.

This clonotype was detected ten times or more. This sequence joins TRBV4-2 and TRBJ1-5; D is unclear. The CDR3 spans 14 residues. Germline assignment: CDR1 LGHNA and CDR2 YNFKEQ. Trimming took 4 bases from V and 2 from J, leaving 9 bases between them. CDR3 region: CASSLTQGNQPQHF. CDR3 nucleotide sequence: TGTGCCAGCAGCCTAACCCAGGGCAATCAGCCCCAGCATTTT.

Ten or more counts support this clonotype. The rearrangement joins TRBV5-6 to TRBJ1-1; D not resolved. The germline CDR1 and CDR2 sequences are SGHDT and YYEEEE. The CDR3 spans 14 residues. Trimming took off 2 bases at V and 0 bases at J, with 8 bases between the two ends. This CDR3 reads CASSFGILNTEAFF. The CDR3 DNA follows: TGTGCCAGCAGCTTCGGGATCTTGAACACTGAAGCTTTCTTT. Complete variable domain (other parts from reference TRBV5-6 and TRBJ1-1): DAGVTQSPTHLIKTRGQQVTLRCSPKSGHDTVSWYQQALGQGPQFIFQYYEEEERQRGNFPDRFSGHQFPNYSSELNVNALLLGDSALYLCASSFGILNTEAFFGQGTRLTVV.

This clonotype was counted at least ten times. The V call is TRBV7-9, the J call TRBJ1-6, with TRBD1 matching over 7 bases. The ends lost 5 bases at V and 9 bases at J; junction bases unmatched: 7. Germline CDR1 SEHNR, CDR2 FQNEAQ (reference sequence). This CDR3 contains 14 residues. Here the CDR3 DNA reads TGTGCCAGCAGCCCCAGACAGGGAGGTTCACCCCTCCACTTT. This codes for CASSPRQGGSPLHF.

This clonotype was seen many times. V and J are TRBV7-9 and TRBJ1-6, with D possibly being TRBD1 (5 bases). Germline values: CDR1 SEHNR, CDR2 FQNEAQ (reference sequence). V lost 5 bases to trimming and J lost 9 bases, with 8 bases between them. This CDR3 comprises 12 residues. CDR3 loop: CASSRDVSPLHF. DNA of the CDR3: TGTGCCAGCAGCCGGGACGTTTCACCCCTCCACTTT.